Shown below are 29 T cell receptor beta chains from a single sample sequenced in a study of T-cell memory formation after mild COVID-19. TCRdb passed the 5' RACE reads through MiXCR, listing each CDR3 protein once. The sample comprises about 280,000 distinct CDR3 sequences, 7.5% to 9.5% of which are singletons, and 20% to 25% rests with the top ten. The sample comprised PBMCs or a T cell subset sorted from them (not recorded which). Source of these receptors: a man aged 18-30 years who had mild COVID-19 (a few samples of this study predate the infection). Cell type and time point are not known.

There are many counts of this clonotype. The chain has TRBV6-6 and TRBJ2-3; weak D call: TRBD1 (6 bases). Trimming cost V 4 bases and J 1 base, with 9 bases left between them. The CDR3 has 14 amino acids. Germline V gene data show CDR1 as MNHNY and CDR2 as SVGAGI (reference sequence). The CDR3 coding sequence is TGTGCCAGCAGTTCCCCAGGGGGCACAGATACGCAGTATTTT. Translation gives CASSSPGGTDTQYF.

This clonotype was seen a handful of times. The rearrangement joins TRBV7-2 to TRBJ2-1; D not certain. V lost 5 bases to trimming and J lost 5 bases, with 13 bases between them. This CDR3 contains 14 residues. Germline V lookup: CDR1 SGHTA, CDR2 FQGNSA. The CDR3 bases are TGTGCCAGCAGCCTGGTTGCGGTCAACAATGAGCAGTTCTTC. Protein sequence: CASSLVAVNNEQFF.

In DNA, the CDR3 is TGTGCCAGCAACCACAGGGGTAGCAATCAGCCCCAGCATTTT. Residues: CASNHRGSNQPQHF. The V call is TRBV6-2 or TRBV6-3, the J call TRBJ1-5; 7 bases agree with TRBD1. The germline gives CDR1 MNHEY, CDR2 SVGEGT. CDR3 size: 14 residues. J was trimmed by 0 bases and V by 7 bases; bases with no gene match: 3.

The chain uses TRBV12-5 and TRBJ2-1, with D possibly TRBD2 on 6 matching bases. CDR3 length: 12 residues. Germline V gene data show CDR1 as LGHNT and CDR2 as FRNRAP. V was clipped by 5 bases and J by 6 bases, with 8 bases between them. CDR3 amino acids: CASGLTSNEQFF. CDR3 nucleotide sequence: TGTGCTAGTGGTCTGACTAGCAATGAGCAGTTCTTC.

About this clonotype: One end of the junction fails to match germline, which may point to a read error. The J gene is TRBJ2-2, the V gene TRBV7-7; TRBD1 might be the D (6 bases). Germline CDR1 and CDR2: SSHAT and FNYEAQ (reference sequence). CDR3 size: 17 residues. CDR3 sequence (DNA): TGTGCTAGCACTAAAACCTTGGGGGCGTTGGGCACCGGGGAGCTGTTTTTT. It encodes CASTKTLGALGTGELFF.

This clonotype was counted only a few times. V usage is TRBV10-1 and J usage is TRBJ2-1; 16 bases align to TRBD2. V lost 6 bases, J lost 8 bases, and 13 bases stayed unmatched. The CDR3 has 18 amino acids. CDR1 is WNHNN and CDR2 is SYGVQD in the germline V gene (reference sequence). The CDR3 here is CASSGTSGGAWKRDEQFF. CDR3 DNA: TGCGCCAGCAGCGGGACTAGCGGGGGGGCATGGAAAAGGGATGAGCAGTTCTTC.

The rearrangement uses TRBV5-1 and TRBJ2-5, with 8 bases fitting TRBD2. V shed 0 bases, J shed 5 bases, and the junction held 9 bases outside the gene matches. Germline CDR1 is SGHRS and CDR2 is YFSETQ. This CDR3 spans 16 amino acids. The CDR3 reads CASSLAVGGGLETQYF. The CDR3 nucleotides read TGCGCCAGCAGCTTGGCCGTCGGGGGGGGCCTGGAGACCCAGTACTTC.

This clonotype was picked up a small number of times. The chain employs TRBV4-2 and TRBJ2-3, with D perhaps given as TRBD1 or TRBD2 (6 bases each). The V gene lost 4 bases and the J gene lost 0 bases, with 17 bases spanning the gap. Germline V gene lookup returns CDR1 LGHNA and CDR2 YNFKEQ. This CDR3 has 17 amino acids. The chain's CDR3 is CASSRQTGAGSTDTQYF. DNA of the CDR3: TGTGCCAGCAGCCGACAAACGGGGGCGGGGAGCACAGATACGCAGTATTTT.

Many counts were recorded for this clonotype. V and J are TRBV7-3 and TRBJ2-1; D is unresolved. V shed 0 bases and J shed 9 bases, with 9 bases lying between them. Germline V gene lookup returns CDR1 SGHTA and CDR2 FQGTGA. The CDR3 runs to 13 residues. CDR3 sequence: CASSLTIGGEQFF. CDR3 nucleotide sequence: TGTGCCAGCAGCTTAACGATCGGTGGTGAGCAGTTCTTC.

This clonotype was detected a few times. The chain combines TRBV12-3 or TRBV12-4 with TRBJ1-1; 7 nucleotides line up with TRBD1. This CDR3 is built from 16 residues. J was trimmed by 3 bases and V by 7 bases; bases with no gene match: 14. The CDR3 spells CASTWGNRGFDTEAFF. The CDR3 nucleotides read TGTGCCAGCACCTGGGGCAACAGGGGTTTCGACACTGAAGCTTTCTTT.

The rearrangement joins TRBV24-1 to TRBJ1-5, with a possible D match to TRBD1 (5 bases). V gave up 6 bases and J gave up 6 bases, with 11 bases separating them. The CDR3 runs 13 residues. Germline V gives CDR1 KGHDR, CDR2 SFDVKD. CDR3 coding DNA: TGTGCCACCAGTCCTGGGGCGGCTCAGCCCCAGCATTTT. The encoded protein is CATSPGAAQPQHF.

This clonotype was counted ten times or more. The V and J genes are TRBV7-9 and TRBJ2-1; D remains ambiguous. Germline V gene data show CDR1 as SEHNR and CDR2 as FQNEAQ (reference sequence). V lost 0 bases to trimming and J lost 5 bases, with 8 bases between them. The CDR3 runs to 14 residues. CDR3: CASSLAQADNEQFF. The CDR3 coding sequence is TGTGCCAGCAGCTTAGCCCAGGCAGACAATGAGCAGTTCTTC.

This chain links TRBV7-2 with TRBJ2-7; 10 nucleotides line up with TRBD1. J was trimmed by 4 bases and V by 5 bases; bases with no gene match: 5. CDR3 length: 14 residues. Germline-derived CDR1 and CDR2 are SGHTA and FQGNSA. CDR3 DNA: TGTGCCAGCAGCGCGGGACAGGGGCGTTACGAGCAGTACTTC. Translating it yields CASSAGQGRYEQYF.

The J gene is TRBJ2-1, the V gene TRBV5-4, with a weak D call TRBD1 (5 bases). CDR1 and CDR2 (germline): SGHNT, YYREEE (reference sequence). The V gene lost 2 bases and the J gene lost 6 bases, with 9 bases spanning the gap. The CDR3 has 13 amino acids. CDR3 in DNA: TGTGCCAGCAGCTTTAGACAGCCCAATGAGCAGTTCTTC. This sequence encodes CASSFRQPNEQFF.

The V gene is TRBV18, the J gene TRBJ2-3; 10 bases map to TRBD2. The CDR3 has 15 residues. In germline, CDR1 is KGHSH, CDR2 LQKENI. The V gene end was trimmed by 0 bases and the J gene end by 4 bases; junction bases not matched to a gene: 1. CDR3 sequence reads: CASSPPSGGSDTQYF. The CDR3 nucleotides are TGTGCCAGCTCACCACCTAGCGGGGGGTCAGATACGCAGTATTTT.

This clonotype was seen many times. V and J are TRBV24-1 and TRBJ2-5, with 7 bases matching TRBD1. The CDR3 is 13 amino acids. Germline V gives CDR1 KGHDR, CDR2 SFDVKD. The J segment lost 6 bases and the V segment lost 1 base, leaving 1 base of the junction unmatched. CDR3 coding DNA: TGTGCCACCAGTGATTTACAGGGGAAGACCCAGTACTTC. Translation: CATSDLQGKTQYF.

The sample holds a few counts of this clonotype. This sequence joins TRBV20-1 and TRBJ1-2, with 11 bases identical to TRBD1. Germline CDR1 and CDR2: DFQATT and SNEGSKA (reference sequence). This CDR3 contains 16 residues. J was trimmed by 2 bases and V by 0 bases; bases with no gene match: 5. Written as DNA, the CDR3 is TGCAGTGCTAGAGATCTCCGGACAGGGGGCAACTATGGCTACACCTTC. Translation: CSARDLRTGGNYGYTF.

The sample holds many counts of this clonotype. V gene TRBV18 combines with J gene TRBJ2-7; the match to TRBD2 covers 7 bases. From germline, CDR1 is KGHSH and CDR2 LQKENI. The CDR3 covers 15 residues. Losses at the gene ends were 3 bases for V and 2 bases for J; bases not matched to a gene: 7. The CDR3 reads CASSPKLAWTYEQYF. In DNA, the CDR3 is TGTGCCAGCTCACCTAAACTAGCGTGGACCTACGAGCAGTACTTC.

V usage is TRBV20-1 and J usage is TRBJ2-3, with TRBD2 matching over 13 bases. The CDR3 extends over 14 amino acids. J lost 10 bases, V lost 6 bases, and 10 bases had no gene match. Germline CDR1 is DFQATT and CDR2 is SNEGSKA (reference sequence). CDR3 bases: TGCAGTGCAAGACTAGCGGGGGGTCCGGCAGCGCAGTATTTT. The encoded protein is CSARLAGGPAAQYF.

This clonotype has more than one count but fewer than ten. This chain joins TRBV5-4 and TRBJ2-2; D remains unclear. CDR1 is SGHNT and CDR2 is YYREEE in the germline V gene (reference sequence). CDR3 length: 14 amino acids. Trimming took off 7 bases at V and 2 bases at J, with 12 bases between the two ends. CDR3 coding DNA: TGTGCCAGCCGTGGTTACTTCAACACCGGGGAGCTGTTTTTT. Residues: CASRGYFNTGELFF.

The rearrangement joins TRBV29-1 to TRBJ2-2, with TRBD1 matching 9 bases. J was trimmed by 7 bases and V by 6 bases; bases with no gene match: 6. This CDR3 spans 13 amino acids. Germline-derived CDR1 and CDR2 are SQVTM and ANQGSEA. The CDR3 protein is CSVRQGVVGELFF. In DNA, the CDR3 is TGCAGCGTCCGACAGGGGGTGGTCGGGGAGCTGTTTTTT.

This clonotype has only a few counts. The rearrangement links TRBV5-1 to TRBJ1-1, with D uncertain. Germline CDR1 is SGHRS and CDR2 is YFSETQ. V lost 3 bases, J lost 1 base, and 10 bases lay in between. CDR3 length equals 14 residues. This CDR3 reads CASSSMTQNTEAFF. The CDR3, as DNA: TGCGCCAGCAGCTCGATGACACAGAACACTGAAGCTTTCTTT. Full variable domain (remainder filled in from reference TRBV5-1 and TRBJ1-1): KAGVTQTPRYLIKTRGQQVTLSCSPISGHRSVSWYQQTPGQGLQFLFEYFSETQRNKGNFPGRFSGRQFSNSRSEMNVSTLELGDSALYLCASSSMTQNTEAFFGQGTRLTVV.

This clonotype was found a few times. The rearrangement links TRBV7-9 to TRBJ2-6; the D gene is possibly TRBD1 (6 bases). The germline V and J ends were trimmed by 9 bases and 2 bases, with 8 bases remaining between them. The CDR3 covers 13 residues. CDR1 is SEHNR, CDR2 FQNEAQ, per germline (reference sequence). The CDR3 DNA follows: TGTGCCAGAACAGGGCCTGGGGCCAACGTCCTGACTTTC. This translates into CARTGPGANVLTF.

The rearrangement uses TRBV7-2 and TRBJ1-1, with D unresolved. CDR3 length equals 12 residues. The germline V and J ends were trimmed by 5 bases and 3 bases, with 7 bases remaining between them. Looked up from germline, CDR1 is SGHTA and CDR2 is FQGNSA. The CDR3 loop is CASSVGYTEAFF. Written as DNA, the CDR3 is TGTGCCAGCAGCGTGGGGTACACTGAAGCTTTCTTT.

This clonotype appeared a few times. The chain couples TRBV29-1 to TRBJ2-4; possibly TRBD1 or TRBD2 for D (5 bases each). CDR3 length: 14 amino acids. Trimming shortened V by 7 bases and J by 0 bases, and 13 bases separated the two germline ends. Germline V CDR1 and CDR2: SQVTM, ANQGSEA. The CDR3 sequence: CSGGDHLAKNIQYF. CDR3 DNA: TGCAGCGGTGGGGACCATTTAGCCAAAAACATTCAGTACTTC.

This clonotype was found a few times. The chain uses TRBV6-5 and TRBJ1-2; tentatively, D is TRBD1 (6 bases). Germline-derived CDR1 and CDR2 are MNHEY and SVGAGI. V was clipped by 0 bases and J by 4 bases, with 15 bases between them. The CDR3 spans 16 residues. The CDR3 sequence is CASSYSIGGRGYGYTF. The CDR3 DNA reads TGTGCCAGCAGTTACTCGATCGGGGGGCGAGGCTATGGCTACACCTTC.

This clonotype was counted between two and nine times. The gene calls are TRBV7-2 and TRBJ2-1, with D perhaps matching TRBD2 (6 bases). Trimming took off 5 bases at V and 8 bases at J, with 43 bases between the two ends. The germline CDR1 and CDR2 sequences are SGHTA and FQGNSA. The CDR3 is 23 amino acids. Here the CDR3 reads CASSPRREPLFGTGTLGAHEQFF. CDR3 nucleotides: TGTGCCAGCAGCCCTAGGAGGGAGCCTCTCTTCGGAACAGGAACGCTAGGGGCCCATGAGCAGTTCTTC. Full variable domain (outside the CDR3, taken from reference TRBV7-2 and TRBJ2-1): GAGVSQSPSNKVTEKGKDVELRCDPISGHTALYWYRQSLGQGLEFLIYFQGNSAPDKSGLPSDRFSAERTGGSVSTLTIQRTQQEDSAVYLCASSPRREPLFGTGTLGAHEQFFGPGTRLTVL.

This clonotype has at least ten counts. The chain joins TRBV5-1 to TRBJ1-1, with D possibly TRBD1 on 5 matching bases. CDR1 is SGHRS, CDR2 YFSETQ, per germline. This CDR3 contains 15 residues. V dropped 1 base and J dropped 7 bases, with 17 bases sitting between them. Here the CDR3 DNA reads TGCGCCAGCAGCTTGAGAGGGGCAGGCCTCATTGAAGCTTTCTTT. This encodes CASSLRGAGLIEAFF.

The V and J genes are TRBV11-1 and TRBJ2-2, with 7 nucleotides matching TRBD1. Looked up from germline, CDR1 is SGHAT and CDR2 is FQDESV (reference sequence). Trimming at V came to 6 bases and at J to 3 bases, leaving 10 bases not matched to a gene. CDR3 length: 16 residues. The CDR3 is CASRRKTGVDTGELFF. The CDR3 region has the DNA TGTGCCAGCAGACGTAAAACAGGGGTGGACACCGGGGAGCTGTTTTTT.